This passage covers 27 T cell receptor beta chains from one sample sequenced in a study of blood T cell repertoires in COVID-19. Generated by immunoSEQ multiplex PCR, the TCRdb table keeps only in-frame clones and is missing some. Among hundreds of thousands of clones listed, 87% were seen once. The material sequenced was peripheral blood. Receptors originate from a woman in her 50s with COVID-19, enrolled during active disease.

This clone was observed at least ten times. Here the CDR3 reads CASSRQTGGFEAFF. The CDR3 DNA is TGTGCCAGCAGCCGGCAAACAGGGGGCTTTGAAGCTTTCTTT. The chain employs TRBV3-1 (or the pseudogene TRBV3-2) and TRBJ1-1; TRBD1 matches 9 bases. From germline, CDR1 is LGHDT and CDR2 YNNKEL (reference sequence). This CDR3 is built from 14 residues. The junction had 7 bases not matched to a gene; V was cut back by 4 bases and J by 7 bases.

V usage is TRBV5-1 and J usage is TRBJ1-1; 10 bases align to TRBD1. J was trimmed by 5 bases and V by 6 bases; bases with no gene match: 16. Germline V gene data show CDR1 as SGHRS and CDR2 as YFSETQ. The CDR3 is made up of 17 amino acids. The CDR3 protein is CASTKILGTGVGTEAFF. In DNA form, the CDR3 reads TGCGCCAGCACAAAAATATTAGGGACAGGGGTTGGAACTGAAGCTTTCTTT.

V gene TRBV5-5 combines with J gene TRBJ2-7, with TRBD1 identical over 7 bases. V lost 3 bases, J lost 4 bases, and 13 bases stayed unmatched. Per germline, CDR1 SGHKS and CDR2 YYEKEE (reference sequence). This CDR3 comprises 16 residues. The CDR3 spells CASSSHSDREEYEQYF. Here the CDR3 DNA reads TGTGCCAGCAGCTCCCATTCCGACAGGGAAGAATACGAGCAGTACTTC.

CDR3 sequence reads: CASSLEMTETEKLFF. CDR3 nucleotides: TGCGCCAGCAGCCTCGAGATGACAGAGACTGAAAAACTGTTTTTT. V and J are TRBV5-1 and TRBJ1-4; the D gene is possibly TRBD1 (5 bases). The V end lost 4 bases, the J end lost 7 bases, and 17 bases lay between the germline ends. The CDR3 totals 15 residues. Germline lookup yields CDR1 SGHRS and CDR2 YFSETQ.

CDR3 coding DNA: TGTGCCAGCTCATCCGCGATATGGGGACAGGGGGCCTCTCAAGCCTACGAGCAGTACTTC. Translated, it gives CASSSAIWGQGASQAYEQYF. This sequence joins TRBV18 and TRBJ2-7; TRBD1 aligns across 12 bases. Germline V gene sequence: CDR1 KGHSH, CDR2 LQKENI. The V segment lost 5 bases and the J segment 2 bases; nucleotides outside the gene matches: 19. This CDR3 has 20 residues.

The chain uses TRBV5-6 and TRBJ2-7, with TRBD2 matching 8 bases. Germline lookup yields CDR1 SGHDT and CDR2 YYEEEE. The CDR3 runs to 17 residues. Trimming at V came to 4 bases and at J to 7 bases, leaving 19 bases not matched to a gene. The CDR3 DNA follows: TGTGCCAGCAGCGACCCCGGATCGGCTAGCGGGCGCCGGGAGCAGTACTTC. This sequence encodes CASSDPGSASGRREQYF.

The J gene is TRBJ2-1, the V gene TRBV24-1, with a weak D call TRBD2 (6 bases). CDR1 is KGHDR and CDR2 is SFDVKD in the germline V gene. CDR3 length: 16 residues. V gave up 7 bases and J gave up 7 bases, with 22 bases separating them. CDR3 sequence reads: CATSAGGAGTENEQFF. The CDR3 coding sequence is TGTGCCACCAGCGCCGGAGGGGCGGGAACGGAGAATGAGCAGTTCTTC.

This clone was seen just once. CDR3 sequence reads: CASSGWGQGADTQYF. The CDR3 DNA is TGCGCCAGCAGCGGGTGGGGACAGGGGGCAGATACGCAGTATTTT. The genes are TRBV5-1 and TRBJ2-3; 11 nucleotides match TRBD1. Germline CDR1 is SGHRS and CDR2 is YFSETQ. V was clipped by 4 bases and J by 4 bases; unmatched bases: 5. The CDR3 loop spans 15 amino acids.

The V and J genes are TRBV6-5 and TRBJ2-7; tentatively, D is TRBD2 (5 bases). V lost 7 bases and J 2 bases, leaving 18 bases between the germline ends. The CDR3 extends over 15 amino acids. Germline values: CDR1 MNHEY, CDR2 SVGAGI. The CDR3 DNA reads TGTGCCAGCATGTTCGAAGCGCGAGGGCCCTACGAGCAGTACTTC. Translation gives CASMFEARGPYEQYF.

The chain joins TRBV4-2 to TRBJ1-2; perhaps TRBD1 as D (5 bases). The germline gives CDR1 LGHNA, CDR2 YNFKEQ. The CDR3 spans 16 residues. The V gene lost 0 bases and the J gene lost 2 bases, with 13 bases spanning the gap. In DNA form, the CDR3 reads TGTGCCAGCAGCCAAGAGGTAGGCAGGGCCAACTATGGCTACACCTTC. Its protein product is CASSQEVGRANYGYTF.

The chain recombines TRBV19 with TRBJ2-1, with 10 nucleotides matching TRBD2. The germline V gene has CDR1 LNHDA and CDR2 SQIVND (reference sequence). V was clipped by 4 bases and J by 9 bases; unmatched bases: 15. The CDR3 runs to 17 residues. The CDR3 sequence: CASSTPGSSGSYTEQFF. The CDR3 coding sequence is TGTGCCAGTAGTACGCCGGGGTCTAGCGGGAGTTATACTGAGCAGTTCTTC.

In its sample, this clone was seen once. The CDR3 sequence is CASKMTTGEAFF. For the CDR3, the DNA is TGTGCCAGCAAGATGACGACAGGTGAAGCTTTCTTT. The chain employs TRBV6-6 and TRBJ1-1; D possibly corresponds to TRBD1 (6 bases). This CDR3 has 12 residues. V lost 7 bases and J 7 bases, leaving 13 bases between the germline ends. Germline loops: CDR1 MNHNY, CDR2 SVGAGI (reference sequence).

This chain joins TRBV5-1 and TRBJ2-3; TRBD2 agrees at 11 bases. Trimming took 0 bases from V and 2 from J; bases not matched to a gene: 14. The germline CDR1 and CDR2 sequences are SGHRS and YFSETQ. The CDR3 consists of 20 residues. CDR3 sequence reads: CASSLGLAGGSSWVTDTQYF. The CDR3 nucleotides read TGCGCCAGCAGCTTGGGGCTAGCGGGAGGTTCGTCTTGGGTCACAGATACGCAGTATTTT. The whole variable domain, filled in from reference TRBV5-1 and TRBJ2-3, reads KAGVTQTPRYLIKTRGQQVTLSCSPISGHRSVSWYQQTPGQGLQFLFEYFSETQRNKGNFPGRFSGRQFSNSRSEMNVSTLELGDSALYLCASSLGLAGGSSWVTDTQYFGPGTRLTVL.

The chain links TRBV6-5 to TRBJ1-1; 8 bases are a match to TRBD1. The CDR3 is 12 residues long. V lost 5 bases and J lost 7; bases outside the gene matches: 3. The germline CDR1 and CDR2 sequences are MNHEY and SVGAGI. The CDR3 loop reads CASSSRGLEAFF. The CDR3 nucleotides read TGTGCCAGCAGTAGCAGGGGGCTTGAAGCTTTCTTT.

The chain carries TRBV27 and TRBJ1-5; D not certain. This CDR3 comprises 15 residues. V was cut by 6 bases and J by 2 bases, with 14 bases left in between. Germline values: CDR1 MNHEY, CDR2 SMNVEV (reference sequence). The CDR3 here is CASSHLTERNQPQHF. CDR3 DNA: TGTGCCAGCAGCCACCTAACGGAGCGCAATCAGCCCCAGCATTTT.

The chain employs TRBV20-1 and TRBJ1-1; D gene uncertain. Germline CDR1 is DFQATT and CDR2 is SNEGSKA (reference sequence). Trimming removed 5 bases from V and 4 bases from J, with 8 bases in between. This CDR3 is 11 amino acids long. In nucleotides, the CDR3 is TGCAGTGCTCCCCGGGTCACTGAAGCTTTCTTT. It translates to CSAPRVTEAFF.

This clone was seen once. This rearrangement joins TRBV27 to TRBJ2-5, with 7 bases lining up with TRBD2. Looked up from germline, CDR1 is MNHEY and CDR2 is SMNVEV (reference sequence). The length of the CDR3 is 13 residues. J gave up 5 bases and V 1 base, and 1 base lay outside the gene matches. CDR3 nucleotides: TGTGCCAGCAGTTTATGGGGAGGGGAGACCCAGTACTTC. Protein sequence: CASSLWGGETQYF.

The J gene is TRBJ2-1, the V gene TRBV7-8, with TRBD2 matching 10 bases. In germline, CDR1 is SGHVS, CDR2 FQNEAQ. The junction had 17 bases not matched to a gene; V was cut back by 5 bases and J by 4 bases. The CDR3 spans 19 residues. The CDR3 loop is CASSLSRGRSGRAYNEQFF. CDR3 DNA: TGTGCCAGCAGCCTAAGTAGGGGGAGGAGCGGGAGGGCATACAATGAGCAGTTCTTC.

The chain employs TRBV27 and TRBJ1-2; D is perhaps TRBD1 (6 bases). Per germline, CDR1 MNHEY and CDR2 SMNVEV (reference sequence). Between the trimmed V and J ends, which lost 6 bases and 4 bases, there was a span of 12 bases. The CDR3 loop spans 13 amino acids. The CDR3 DNA follows: TGTGCCAGCAGCCCATCAGGGGCCTATGGCTACACCTTC. Protein sequence: CASSPSGAYGYTF.

V and J are TRBV10-2 and TRBJ2-2; 10 bases are shared with TRBD2. The CDR3 length is 14 residues. Germline values: CDR1 WSHSY, CDR2 SAAADI. The J segment lost 0 bases and the V segment lost 8 bases, leaving 0 bases of the junction unmatched. CDR3 bases: TGCGCCAGCGGACTAGCGGCGAACACCGGGGAGCTGTTTTTT. It codes for CASGLAANTGELFF.

The chain is built from TRBV5-8 and TRBJ2-1; 8 bases match TRBD2. This CDR3 contains 16 residues. The J segment lost 6 bases and the V segment lost 1 base, leaving 9 bases of the junction unmatched. Germline-derived CDR1 and CDR2 are SGHTS and YDEGEE. In DNA form, the CDR3 reads TGTGCCAGCAGCTTGCTCAGCGGGAGCGGGGCCAATGAGCAGTTCTTC. Translation: CASSLLSGSGANEQFF.

V is TRBV7-9 and J is TRBJ1-2; 7 nucleotides line up with TRBD1. The CDR3 length is 15 residues. Germline CDR1 is SEHNR and CDR2 is FQNEAQ (reference sequence). The V segment lost 0 bases and the J segment 5 bases; nucleotides outside the gene matches: 6. The CDR3 DNA follows: TGTGCCAGCAGCTTAGCGACAGGGTCGGCATATGGCTACACCTTC. Its protein is CASSLATGSAYGYTF.

CDR3 residues: CASSRTGAIWDTEAFF. CDR3 bases: TGTGCCAGCAGCCGGACAGGGGCGATATGGGACACTGAAGCTTTCTTT. This sequence joins TRBV5-6 and TRBJ1-1, with TRBD1 identical over 9 bases. The V and J ends lost 4 bases and 3 bases, in that order; junction bases with no gene match: 10. The CDR3 is 16 amino acids. In germline, CDR1 is SGHDT, CDR2 YYEEEE.

The chain combines TRBV5-1 with TRBJ2-1, with a possible D match to TRBD2 (6 bases). The CDR3 covers 17 residues. Germline assignment: CDR1 SGHRS and CDR2 YFSETQ. Trimming took 0 bases from V and 4 from J, leaving 17 bases between them. CDR3 nucleotides: TGCGCCAGCAGCTTGGTTACGGGGGTGGGGTTTTACAATGAGCAGTTCTTC. Protein: CASSLVTGVGFYNEQFF.

This sequence joins TRBV6-4 and TRBJ2-5; 8 bases agree with TRBD2. CDR3 size: 16 residues. V trimming: 0 bases; J trimming: 1 base; junction bases outside the gene matches: 4. CDR1 is MRHNA, CDR2 SNTAGT, per germline. The DNA for the CDR3 is TGTGCCAGCAGTGACTCTGTGCGGGAGGTCCAAGAGACCCAGTACTTC. Translated, it gives CASSDSVREVQETQYF.

The V gene is TRBV7-2, the J gene TRBJ2-5; TRBD2 aligns across 14 bases. The CDR3 is 18 amino acids. V trimming: 5 bases; J trimming: 1 base; junction bases outside the gene matches: 9. Germline V gives CDR1 SGHTA, CDR2 FQGNSA. CDR3: CASSPGTSGRTAQETQYF. CDR3 DNA sequence: TGTGCCAGCAGCCCTGGGACTAGCGGGAGAACGGCCCAAGAGACCCAGTACTTC.

This chain uses TRBV21-1 with TRBJ1-2; the DNA was not compared with TRBD1, the D call given in the table. TRBV21-1 is assigned pseudogene status. CDR3 length equals 17 residues. CDR3 residues: CASSKDTDRGYDYGYTF. DNA for the CDR3: TGTGCCAGCAGCAAAGATACGGACAGGGGGTATGACTATGGCTACACCTTC.